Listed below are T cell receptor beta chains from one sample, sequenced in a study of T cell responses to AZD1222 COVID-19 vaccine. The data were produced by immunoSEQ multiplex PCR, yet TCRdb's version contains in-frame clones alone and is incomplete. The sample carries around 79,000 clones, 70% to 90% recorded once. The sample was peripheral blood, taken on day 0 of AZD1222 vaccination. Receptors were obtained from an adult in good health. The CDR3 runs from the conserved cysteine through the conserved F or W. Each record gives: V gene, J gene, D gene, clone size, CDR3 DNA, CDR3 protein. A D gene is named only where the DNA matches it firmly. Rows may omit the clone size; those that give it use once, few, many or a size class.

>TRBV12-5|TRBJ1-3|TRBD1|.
TGTGCTAGTGCCGCAGGACAGGGAGACTCTGGAAACACCATATATTTT
CASAAGQGDSGNTIYF
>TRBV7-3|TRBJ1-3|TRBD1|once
TGTGCCAGCAGCTCCAGGCGGGCCCACAGGGGTGTGGGGGGAAACACCATATATTTT
CASSSRRAHRGVGGNTIYF
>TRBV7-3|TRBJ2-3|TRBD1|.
TGTGCCAGCAGCATGACAGGGTTAGAAGATACGCAGTATTTT
CASSMTGLEDTQYF
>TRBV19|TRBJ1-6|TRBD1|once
TGTGCCAGTAGTCTCCGACAGGGGGTTGATAATTCACCCCTCCACTTT
CASSLRQGVDNSPLHF
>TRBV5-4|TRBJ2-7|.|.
TGTGCCAGCAGCTTCCGGGACAACTCCTACGAGCAGTACTTC
CASSFRDNSYEQYF
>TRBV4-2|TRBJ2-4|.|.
TGTGCCAGCAGCCAAGGAGTCATTCAGTACTTC
CASSQGVIQYF
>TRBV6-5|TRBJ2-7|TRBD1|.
TGTGCCAGCAGTCGACAGGGTTTATCCTACGAGCAGTACTTC
CASSRQGLSYEQYF
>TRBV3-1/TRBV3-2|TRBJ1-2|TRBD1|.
TGTGCCAGCACACAGGACAGGGGTGGCTACACCTTC
CASTQDRGGYTF
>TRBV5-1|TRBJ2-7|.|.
TGCGCCAGCAGCTTGGTATCCTACGAGCAGTACTTC
CASSLVSYEQYF
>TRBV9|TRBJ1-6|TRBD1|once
TGTGCCAGCAGCGTAGGTGCAGGGGGCAATTCACCCCTCCACTTT
CASSVGAGGNSPLHF